The subject of this entry is one TCR beta chain. No antigen is known for it. The use of a sample-barcoded 5' primer and a J-beta primer mix characterized a second PCR of roughly 6 to 11 cycles. TCRdb ran MiXCR on the 5' RACE reads and lists one entry per CDR3 protein. The sample yields about 1.1 million distinct CDR3 sequences, approximately 38% seen once. The data were taken from a study of blood T cells in healthy people across ages. Regarding the study as a whole: Reliance upon unsorted PBMCs precluded definitive naive versus antigen-experienced comparison.

CDR3 length: 15 amino acids. The germline V gene encodes CDR1 MNHEY and CDR2 SVGAGI. V was pared by 2 bases and J by 0 bases, with 8 bases between. The clonotype was recovered from a man younger than 35 in good health. Sequencing used blood. This rearrangement joins TRBV6-5 to TRBJ2-1; no clear D gene. The DNA for the CDR3 is TGTGCCAGCAGTTACGGGGTACGCTCCTACAATGAGCAGTTCTTC. Protein product: CASSYGVRSYNEQFF.